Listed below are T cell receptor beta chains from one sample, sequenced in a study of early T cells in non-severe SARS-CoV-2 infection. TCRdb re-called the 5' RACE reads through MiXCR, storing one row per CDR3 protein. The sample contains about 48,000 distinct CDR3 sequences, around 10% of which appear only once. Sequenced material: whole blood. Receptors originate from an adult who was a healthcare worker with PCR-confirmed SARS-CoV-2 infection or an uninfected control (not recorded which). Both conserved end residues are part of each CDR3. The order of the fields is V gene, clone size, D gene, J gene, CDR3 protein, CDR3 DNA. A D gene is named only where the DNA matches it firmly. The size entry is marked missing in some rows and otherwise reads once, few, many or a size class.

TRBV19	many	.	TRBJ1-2	CASSTGHLGYTF	TGTGCCAGTAGTACGGGACACCTTGGCTACACCTTC
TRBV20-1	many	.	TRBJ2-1	CSARTSYNEQFF	TGCAGTGCTAGAACCTCCTACAATGAGCAGTTCTTC
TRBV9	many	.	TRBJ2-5	CASSVAVGGETQYF	TGTGCCAGCAGCGTAGCCGTCGGGGGAGAGACCCAGTACTTC
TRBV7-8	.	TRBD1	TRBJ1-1	CASSFYAGTGGAGTEAFF	TGTGCCAGCAGCTTTTACGCTGGGACAGGGGGCGCCGGCACTGAAGCTTTCTTT
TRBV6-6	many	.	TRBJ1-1	CASSYPTGQNTEAFF	TGTGCCAGCAGTTACCCCACGGGACAGAACACTGAAGCTTTCTTT
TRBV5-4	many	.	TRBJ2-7	CASSLEVLAYEQYF	TGTGCCAGCAGCTTGGAAGTTTTGGCCTACGAGCAGTACTTC
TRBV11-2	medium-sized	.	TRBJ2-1	CASSLFGTEQFF	TGTGCCAGCAGCCTCTTCGGGACTGAGCAGTTCTTC
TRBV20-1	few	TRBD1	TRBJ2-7	CSAPGQESSYEQYF	TGCAGTGCCCCGGGACAGGAGAGCTCCTACGAGCAGTACTTC
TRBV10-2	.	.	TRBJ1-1	CASSEGRVEAFF	TGCGCCAGCAGTGAGGGGAGAGTTGAAGCTTTCTTT
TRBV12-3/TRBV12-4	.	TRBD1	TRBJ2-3	CASTRDRGYTDTQYF	TGTGCCAGCACCCGAGACAGGGGGTACACAGATACGCAGTATTTT
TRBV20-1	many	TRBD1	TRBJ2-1	CSGGTGGYNEQFF	TGCAGTGGTGGGACAGGGGGGTACAATGAGCAGTTCTTC
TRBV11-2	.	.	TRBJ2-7	CASSFYPSTTGEYEQYF	TGTGCCAGCAGCTTTTATCCCTCGACGACAGGCGAATACGAGCAGTACTTC
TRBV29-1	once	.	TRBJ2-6	CSVAGYGANVLTF	TGCAGCGTTGCAGGGTACGGGGCCAACGTCCTGACTTTC
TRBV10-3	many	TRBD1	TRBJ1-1	CAIGRTGEEGSEAFF	TGTGCCATCGGTCGGACAGGGGAAGAGGGTTCTGAAGCTTTCTTT
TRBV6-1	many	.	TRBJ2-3	CASSPYRDTQYF	TGTGCCAGCAGTCCCTACCGAGATACGCAGTATTTT
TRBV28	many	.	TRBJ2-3	CASSLQDLRQETQYF	TGTGCCAGCAGTTTACAGGACCTTCGACAGGAGACGCAGTATTTT
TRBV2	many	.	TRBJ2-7	CASSEGGAAYEQYF	TGTGCCAGCAGTGAAGGCGGAGCGGCCTACGAGCAGTACTTC
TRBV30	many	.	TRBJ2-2	CAWSVTRGTGELFF	TGTGCCTGGAGTGTAACGAGAGGGACCGGGGAGCTGTTTTTT
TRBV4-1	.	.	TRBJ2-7	CASSQGYRVPSEQYF	TGCGCCAGCAGCCAGGGGTACAGGGTACCTTCCGAGCAGTACTTC
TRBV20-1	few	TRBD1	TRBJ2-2	CSAREGQGMDTGELFF	TGCAGTGCTAGAGAGGGACAGGGTATGGACACCGGGGAGCTGTTTTTT
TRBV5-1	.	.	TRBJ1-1	CASSPEGYHNTEAFF	TGCGCCAGCAGCCCCGAGGGGTATCACAACACTGAAGCTTTCTTT
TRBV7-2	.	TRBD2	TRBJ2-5	CASSFTGGEIQYF	TGTGCCAGCAGCTTTACGGGAGGGGAGATCCAGTACTTC
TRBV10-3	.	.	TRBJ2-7	CAISEGVLPYEQYF	TGTGCCATCAGTGAAGGGGTACTTCCTTACGAGCAGTACTTC
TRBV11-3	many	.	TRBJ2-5	CASSLFSRGEQETQYF	TGTGCCAGCAGCTTATTTAGCAGGGGCGAGCAAGAGACCCAGTACTTC
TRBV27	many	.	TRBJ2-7	CASSLRGPYEQYF	TGTGCCAGCAGTTTGAGGGGACCGTACGAGCAGTACTTC
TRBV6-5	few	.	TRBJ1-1	CASRPTFGGITEAFF	TGTGCCAGCAGACCAACATTTGGGGGGATCACTGAAGCTTTCTTT
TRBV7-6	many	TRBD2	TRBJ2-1	CASSTGLAYNEQFF	TGTGCCAGCAGTACGGGACTAGCCTACAATGAGCAGTTCTTC
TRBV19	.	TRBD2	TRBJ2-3	CASTFIAGETDTQYF	TGTGCCAGTACCTTTATAGCGGGAGAAACAGATACGCAGTATTTT
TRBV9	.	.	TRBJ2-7	CASSSPLANPSYEQYF	TGTGCCAGCAGCTCCCCTCTCGCGAACCCATCCTACGAGCAGTACTTC
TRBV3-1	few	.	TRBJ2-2	CASSQTTNTGELFF	TGTGCCAGCAGCCAAACGACGAACACCGGGGAGCTGTTTTTT
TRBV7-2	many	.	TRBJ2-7	CASSAGGVRVGQYF	TGTGCCAGCAGCGCCGGCGGAGTCAGGGTCGGGCAGTACTTC
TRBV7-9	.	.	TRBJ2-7	CASSLAGETYEQYF	TGTGCCAGCAGCCTGGCAGGGGAAACCTACGAGCAGTACTTC
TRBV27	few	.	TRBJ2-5	CASSLTDPQETQYF	TGTGCCAGCAGTTTAACGGACCCCCAAGAGACCCAGTACTTC
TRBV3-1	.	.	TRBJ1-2	CASSQDWVARGYTF	TGTGCCAGCAGCCAAGATTGGGTAGCCCGGGGCTACACCTTC
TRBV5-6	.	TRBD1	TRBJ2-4	CASSKDRGNIQYF	TGTGCCAGCAGTAAGGACAGGGGGAACATTCAGTACTTC
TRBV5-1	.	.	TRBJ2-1	CASSYGREYNEQFF	TGCGCCAGCAGCTACGGCAGGGAGTACAATGAGCAGTTCTTC
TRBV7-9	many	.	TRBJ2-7	CASSLWPPVQDPYEQYF	TGTGCCAGCAGCTTATGGCCCCCTGTACAGGACCCCTACGAGCAGTACTTC
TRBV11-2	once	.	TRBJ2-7	CASSSPAYEQYF	TGTGCCAGCAGCTCCCCCGCCTACGAGCAGTACTTC
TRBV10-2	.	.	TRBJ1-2	CASSARAPYGYTF	TGCGCCAGCAGTGCCCGGGCTCCCTATGGCTACACCTTC
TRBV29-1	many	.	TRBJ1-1	CSVENSIIMNTEAFF	TGCAGCGTTGAAAACAGTATAATTATGAACACTGAAGCTTTCTTT
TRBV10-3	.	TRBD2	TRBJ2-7	CAISGYGTSGIYEQYF	TGTGCCATCAGCGGCTACGGGACTAGCGGGATCTACGAGCAGTACTTC
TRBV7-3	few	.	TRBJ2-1	CASSLILGAALGEQFF	TGTGCCAGCAGCTTAATCCTAGGGGCAGCCTTAGGGGAGCAGTTCTTC
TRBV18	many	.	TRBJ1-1	CASSPGVRTEAFF	TGTGCCAGCTCACCGGGGGTTAGGACTGAAGCTTTCTTT
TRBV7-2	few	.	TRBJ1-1	CASSLSRLGSSEAFF	TGTGCCAGCAGCTTAAGCCGTCTCGGTTCATCTGAAGCTTTCTTT
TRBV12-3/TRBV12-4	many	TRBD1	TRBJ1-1	CASSSPGGGNTEAFF	TGTGCCAGCAGTTCGCCAGGGGGGGGTAACACTGAAGCTTTCTTT
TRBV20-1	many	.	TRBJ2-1	CSARGTHNEQFF	TGCAGTGCTAGAGGGACCCACAATGAGCAGTTCTTC
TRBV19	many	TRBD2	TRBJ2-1	CASRPSQGFGLAGEQFF	TGTGCCAGTAGACCCTCACAGGGATTTGGACTAGCGGGCGAGCAGTTCTTC